This T cell receptor beta chain originates from a study of CD8+CD57+ T cells in acquired aplastic anemia. By flow cytometry, patients selected for sequencing had shown an expansion of CD8+CD57+ cells. For CDR3 and TCR beta VDJ profiling, genomic DNA was the template used. TCRdb ran MiXCR on the reads and lists one entry per CDR3 protein. The profile shows about 58,000 distinct CDR3 sequences, 57% of them singletons. This CDR3 contains 15 residues. Germline V gene lookup returns CDR1 SNHLY and CDR2 FYNNEI. Trimming shortened V by 5 bases and J by 0 bases, and 13 bases separated the two germline ends. This receptor was taken from a human donor with aplastic anemia. The sequenced sample consisted of sorted CD4+, CD8+, or CD8+CD57+ T cells (not recorded which) from PBMCs. V gene TRBV2 combines with J gene TRBJ1-2, with D unresolved. Here the CDR3 reads CASSYSGRPNYGYTF. CDR3 coding DNA: TGTGCCAGCAGTTACTCGGGCAGACCTAACTATGGCTACACCTTC.